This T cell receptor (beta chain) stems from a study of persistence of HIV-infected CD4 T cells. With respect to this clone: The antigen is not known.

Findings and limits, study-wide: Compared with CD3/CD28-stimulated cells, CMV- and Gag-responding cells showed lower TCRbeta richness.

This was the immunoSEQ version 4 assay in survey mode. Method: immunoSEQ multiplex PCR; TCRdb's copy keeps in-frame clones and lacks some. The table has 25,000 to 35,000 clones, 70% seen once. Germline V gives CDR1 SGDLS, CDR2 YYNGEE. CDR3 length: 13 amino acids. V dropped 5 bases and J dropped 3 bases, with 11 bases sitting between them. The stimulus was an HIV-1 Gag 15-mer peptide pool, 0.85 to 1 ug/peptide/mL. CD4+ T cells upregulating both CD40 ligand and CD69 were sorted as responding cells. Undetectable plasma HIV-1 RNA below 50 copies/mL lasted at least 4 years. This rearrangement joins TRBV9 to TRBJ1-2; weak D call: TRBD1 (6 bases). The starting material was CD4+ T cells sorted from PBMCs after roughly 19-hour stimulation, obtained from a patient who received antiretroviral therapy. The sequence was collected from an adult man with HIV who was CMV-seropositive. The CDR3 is CASSAKGDYGYTF. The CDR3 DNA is TGTGCCAGCAGTGCCAAGGGGGACTATGGCTACACCTTC.